Presented here are 22 T cell receptor beta chains from one specimen sequenced in a study of cytomegalovirus exposure and HLA in healthy donors. In the PCR, 60 Vbeta and 13 Jbeta primers were used. TCRdb's copy holds only in-frame clones and misses some; the assay was immunoSEQ multiplex PCR. Of over 95,000 clones in the sample, 70% to 80% were seen once. Specimen: PBMCs. These receptors all stem from a woman aged 35 to 49 in good health and CMV-seropositive.

The V gene is TRBV7-2, the J gene TRBJ1-6; D remains unclear. Germline V gene lookup returns CDR1 SGHTA and CDR2 FQGNSA. There are 12 residues in the CDR3. V lost 5 bases and J 10 bases, leaving 9 bases between the germline ends. CDR3 nucleotides: TGTGCCAGCAGCATACAGAAATCACCCCTCCACTTT. Protein product: CASSIQKSPLHF.

The genes are TRBV11-1 and TRBJ2-6; D unresolved. This CDR3 has 14 amino acids. V lost 5 bases and J 1 base, leaving 6 bases between the germline ends. Germline CDR1 reads SGHAT; CDR2 reads FQDESV (reference sequence). The chain's CDR3 is CASSVLSGANVLTF. The CDR3 bases are TGTGCCAGCAGCGTTCTATCTGGGGCCAACGTCCTGACTTTC.

This clone was recorded a few times. The chain has TRBV6-6 and TRBJ2-2, with D possibly matching TRBD1 (6 bases). Between the trimmed V and J ends, which lost 4 bases and 0 bases, there was a span of 12 bases. CDR1 MNHNY and CDR2 SVGAGI come from the germline V gene (reference sequence). This CDR3 is built from 16 residues. The CDR3 DNA follows: TGTGCCAGCAGTTTACAGGGAGACTCGAACACCGGGGAGCTGTTTTTT. Translated, it gives CASSLQGDSNTGELFF.

The chain recombines TRBV6-1 with TRBJ2-5, with 10 bases that match TRBD1. CDR1 is MNHNS, CDR2 SASEGT, per germline. The ends lost 1 base at V and 5 bases at J; junction bases unmatched: 7. CDR3 size: 16 residues. The CDR3: CASSEGDRGSYETQYF. The DNA for the CDR3 is TGTGCCAGCAGTGAAGGGGACAGGGGATCTTATGAGACCCAGTACTTC.

The chain recombines TRBV5-1 with TRBJ2-3, with a weak D call TRBD1 (6 bases). The CDR3 is made up of 17 amino acids. V was shortened by 1 base and J by 6 bases, with 21 bases between the two germline ends. From germline, CDR1 is SGHRS and CDR2 YFSETQ. The CDR3 DNA reads TGCGCCAGCAGCTTGACTGGACAGCAAGGAAAGGGGGATACGCAGTATTTT. Its translation: CASSLTGQQGKGDTQYF.

A note on this clone: Within the sample, other DNA sequences also encode this same CDR3. V gene TRBV5-1 combines with J gene TRBJ2-5, with 7 bases identical to TRBD1. The trim removed 8 bases at V and 1 base at J, leaving 5 bases unmatched. The CDR3 has 13 amino acids. Germline CDR1 SGHRS, CDR2 YFSETQ. CDR3 region: CASRGGSQETQYF. The CDR3 DNA follows: TGCGCCAGTAGAGGGGGCTCCCAAGAGACCCAGTACTTC.

J is TRBJ1-1 and V is TRBV7-9; D is unresolved. The CDR3 length is 14 residues. Deletions cut 2 bases from V and 5 bases from J, with 12 bases between. CDR1 and CDR2 (germline): SEHNR, FQNEAQ (reference sequence). CDR3 nucleotides: TGTGCCAGCAGCTTAAGCTCGGGTGAGACTGAAGCTTTCTTT. Translated: CASSLSSGETEAFF.

This clone came up a few times. This chain links TRBV18 with TRBJ1-1, with 7 bases identical to TRBD1. V was pared by 3 bases and J by 11 bases, with 12 bases of the junction left unmatched. In germline, CDR1 is KGHSH, CDR2 LQKENI. This CDR3 region has 14 residues. The CDR3 DNA reads TGTGCCAGCTCACCGGCCCCGGAGGGGGCTTTCGCTTTCTTT. Residues: CASSPAPEGAFAFF.

The CDR3 region has the DNA TGTGCCTGGAGCCGGGGTTCCGGAAACACCATATATTTT. Translating gives CAWSRGSGNTIYF. The V call is TRBV30, the J call TRBJ1-3; D is uncertain. Trimming stripped 3 bases from V and 4 bases from J, with 10 bases between. CDR3 size: 13 residues. CDR1 is GTSNPN and CDR2 is SVGIG in the germline V gene (reference sequence).

The chain links TRBV30 to TRBJ1-1, with TRBD1 matching over 7 bases. The germline V gene encodes CDR1 GTSNPN and CDR2 SVGIG (reference sequence). The CDR3 is 13 amino acids. Unmatched junction bases numbered 5, after V lost 2 bases and J lost 5 bases. In DNA form, the CDR3 reads TGTGCCTGGAGTACTACGACAGGGACTGAAGCTTTCTTT. Its protein is CAWSTTTGTEAFF.

The J gene is TRBJ2-5, the V gene TRBV4-1, with 9 bases lining up with TRBD2. This CDR3 has 14 amino acids. Germline-derived CDR1 and CDR2 are MGHRA and YSYEKL. Trimming at V came to 5 bases and at J to 4 bases, leaving 5 bases not matched to a gene. CDR3 DNA: TGCGCCAGCAGCGAGGCGGGGGGGCGAGAGACCCAGTACTTC. Translation gives CASSEAGGRETQYF.

This clone was detected only a few times. The V call is TRBV5-1, the J call TRBJ2-5; D not resolved. Trimming left V 0 bases short and J 0 bases short, with 6 bases between. The CDR3 runs to 14 residues. Looked up from germline, CDR1 is SGHRS and CDR2 is YFSETQ. CDR3 protein: CASSLAQYQETQYF. The CDR3 region has the DNA TGCGCCAGCAGCTTGGCGCAGTACCAAGAGACCCAGTACTTC.

This clone was seen a handful of times. An end of the junction does not agree with germline; a read error may underlie this. Within the sample, other DNA sequences also encode this same CDR3. This chain links TRBV7-9 with TRBJ2-5, with TRBD1 matching 7 bases. CDR1 SEHNR and CDR2 FQNEAQ come from the germline V gene (reference sequence). This CDR3 comprises 15 residues. CDR3 nucleotides: TGCGCCAGCAGCCCCGAGGGACAGCCCCGAGAGACCCAGTACTTC. It specifies CASSPEGQPRETQYF.

The rearrangement uses TRBV10-1 and TRBJ1-1; no reliable D call. CDR3 length: 17 amino acids. V lost 0 bases and J lost 0, with 14 bases in between. CDR1 and CDR2 from the germline V gene are WNHNN and SYGVQD (reference sequence). This CDR3 reads CASSESSILELNTEAFF. CDR3 in DNA: TGCGCCAGCAGTGAGTCTTCAATATTGGAGCTGAACACTGAAGCTTTCTTT.

This clone was seen more than once but under ten times. The CDR3 DNA follows: TGTGCCAGCGCCGAGATTACAGGGGAAGGACAGCCCCAGCATTTT. Encoded protein: CASAEITGEGQPQHF. The chain is built from TRBV6-1 and TRBJ1-5; 7 bases align to TRBD1. The CDR3 runs to 15 residues. Unmatched junction bases numbered 14, after V lost 8 bases and J lost 7 bases. From germline, CDR1 is MNHNS and CDR2 SASEGT.

Concerning this clone: A read error may produce the germline difference seen at one junction end. The chain recombines TRBV30 with TRBJ1-2; D remains unclear. Germline CDR1 is GTSNPN and CDR2 is SVGIG (reference sequence). The CDR3 runs to 12 residues. The CDR3, as DNA: TGTGCCTGGAGCGAGGGCGGTGAGAGGAACCTCTTC. Translating gives CAWSEGGERNLF.

This clone was seen only a few times. This sequence joins TRBV10-2 and TRBJ2-3; a possible D gene is TRBD1 (6 bases). Germline-derived CDR1 and CDR2 are WSHSY and SAAADI. The CDR3 contains 14 residues. Trimming took off 2 bases at V and 5 bases at J, with 11 bases between the two ends. The CDR3 protein is CASSEPNREDTQYF. The CDR3 DNA follows: TGCGCCAGCAGTGAGCCAAACAGGGAAGATACGCAGTATTTT.

The chain carries TRBV9 and TRBJ1-1; perhaps TRBD1 as D (5 bases). In germline, CDR1 is SGDLS, CDR2 YYNGEE. Trimming removed 3 bases at V and 1 base at J, with 10 bases between. The CDR3 covers 14 residues. The CDR3 coding sequence is TGTGCCAGCAGCGCCCAGACAGCGAACACTGAAGCTTTCTTT. Protein product: CASSAQTANTEAFF. The full variable domain, completed using reference TRBV9 and TRBJ1-1, is DSGVTQTPKHLITATGQRVTLRCSPRSGDLSVYWYQQSLDQGLQFLIQYYNGEERAKGNILERFSAQQFPDLHSELNLSSLELGDSALYFCASSAQTANTEAFFGQGTRLTVV.

The chain couples TRBV27 to TRBJ2-1, with 7 bases identical to TRBD1. CDR1 is MNHEY, CDR2 SMNVEV, per germline (reference sequence). With 2 bases clipped from V and 1 base from J, the junction kept 2 bases outside the gene matches. CDR3 length equals 15 residues. This CDR3 reads CASSLEGQSYNEQFF. The CDR3 coding sequence is TGTGCCAGCAGTTTAGAGGGACAGTCCTACAATGAGCAGTTCTTC.

The CDR3 region has the DNA TGTGCCAGCAGCGACGGACAGGGAAGAAAAAGGAGTTCCTATAATTCACCCCTCCACTTT. Encoded protein: CASSDGQGRKRSSYNSPLHF. The J gene is TRBJ1-6, the V gene TRBV9; the match to TRBD1 covers 8 bases. CDR3 length: 20 amino acids. After removal of 3 bases from V and 1 base from J, the junction contained 15 bases not matched to a gene. The germline gives CDR1 SGDLS, CDR2 YYNGEE.

CDR3 nucleotide sequence: TGTGCCATCAGTGAAGACAGGGCCCTCTCTGGGGCCAACGTCCTGACTTTC. Translated: CAISEDRALSGANVLTF. The J gene is TRBJ2-6, the V gene TRBV10-3, with 7 bases fitting TRBD1. Trimming removed 3 bases from V and 0 bases from J; junction bases left unmatched: 5. The CDR3 loop spans 17 amino acids. The germline V gene encodes CDR1 ENHRY and CDR2 SYGVKD.

V usage is TRBV2 and J usage is TRBJ1-6; D not certain. CDR3 length: 12 residues. Trimming removed 6 bases at V and 8 bases at J, with 8 bases between. Looked up from germline, CDR1 is SNHLY and CDR2 is FYNNEI. In nucleotides, the CDR3 is TGTGCCAGCAGACGGGAGGATTCACCCCTCCACTTT. This sequence encodes CASRREDSPLHF.